This is a list of T cell receptor beta chains from one sample in a study of blood T cell repertoires in COVID-19. Clones were sequenced by immunoSEQ multiplex PCR, and TCRdb holds only the in-frame ones, with some missing. The sample lists a few hundred thousand clones, around nine tenths occurring once. Sequenced sample: PBMCs or T cells enriched from blood (not recorded which). The receptors come from a woman younger than 35 who had been exposed to COVID-19. The CDR3 runs from the conserved cysteine through the conserved F or W. Fields, in order: J gene, clone size, V gene, D gene, CDR3 DNA, CDR3 protein. The D gene is left open where the match is weak. Not every row has a clone size; where given, it reads once, few, many or a size class.

J gene: TRBJ2-1
clone size: .
V gene: TRBV12-3/TRBV12-4
D gene: .
CDR3 DNA: TGTGCCAGCAGCAGAGGACTAGAGCAGTTCTTC
CDR3 protein: CASSRGLEQFF

J gene: TRBJ2-1
clone size: few
V gene: TRBV2
D gene: .
CDR3 DNA: TGTGCCAGCAGGGGAAGGGGGGGAACCTACAATGAGCAGTTCTTC
CDR3 protein: CASRGRGGTYNEQFF

J gene: TRBJ2-1
clone size: .
V gene: TRBV27
D gene: TRBD2
CDR3 DNA: TGTGCCAGCAGTTTCCGGCAGCGGGAGAGTCTCAATGAGCAGTTCTTC
CDR3 protein: CASSFRQRESLNEQFF

J gene: TRBJ2-2
clone size: .
V gene: TRBV10-3
D gene: .
CDR3 DNA: TGTGCCGCCGCGGGTGCCGGGGAGCTGTTTTTT
CDR3 protein: CAAAGAGELFF

J gene: TRBJ2-6
clone size: .
V gene: TRBV7-9
D gene: TRBD1
CDR3 DNA: TGTGCCAGCACCCCCGCCGGAGGACAGGGGGCGCAGATCGCTGGGGCCAACGTCCTGACTTTC
CDR3 protein: CASTPAGGQGAQIAGANVLTF

J gene: TRBJ1-1
clone size: once
V gene: TRBV19
D gene: TRBD1
CDR3 DNA: TGTGCCAGTAGTCTAGGACAGGGCTACACTGAAGCTTTCTTT
CDR3 protein: CASSLGQGYTEAFF

J gene: TRBJ1-4
clone size: .
V gene: TRBV7-6
D gene: TRBD1
CDR3 DNA: TGTGCCAGCAGCTTAGGGGGACAGTCCTCTGAAAAACTGTTTTTT
CDR3 protein: CASSLGGQSSEKLFF

J gene: TRBJ2-7
clone size: .
V gene: TRBV3-1/TRBV3-2
D gene: TRBD1
CDR3 DNA: TGTGCCAGCAGCCGCCGGGACAGCTACGAGCAGTACTTC
CDR3 protein: CASSRRDSYEQYF

J gene: TRBJ1-5
clone size: once
V gene: TRBV11-2
D gene: .
CDR3 DNA: TGTGCCAGCAGCTTAACGACGGGAAGCAATCAGCCCCAGCATTTT
CDR3 protein: CASSLTTGSNQPQHF

J gene: TRBJ2-7
clone size: .
V gene: TRBV5-1
D gene: TRBD2
CDR3 DNA: TGCGCCAGCAGCTTGGGATCTAGCGGGATCTACGAGCAGTACTTC
CDR3 protein: CASSLGSSGIYEQYF

J gene: TRBJ1-5
clone size: .
V gene: TRBV18
D gene: .
CDR3 DNA: TGTGCCAGCTCACCATCGCCCCCAATAGGCAATCAGCCCCAGCATTTT
CDR3 protein: CASSPSPPIGNQPQHF

J gene: TRBJ1-4
clone size: once
V gene: TRBV19
D gene: .
CDR3 DNA: TGTGCCAGTAGTAGTGGCAGGGGAGATGAAAAACTGTTTTTT
CDR3 protein: CASSSGRGDEKLFF

J gene: TRBJ1-2
clone size: few
V gene: TRBV5-4
D gene: .
CDR3 DNA: TGTGCCAGCAGCTCCCTGTATGGCTACACCTTC
CDR3 protein: CASSSLYGYTF

J gene: TRBJ2-7
clone size: .
V gene: TRBV5-4
D gene: .
CDR3 DNA: TGTGCCAGCAGCCCCGGGGACTTCTCCTACGAGCAGTACTTC
CDR3 protein: CASSPGDFSYEQYF

J gene: TRBJ2-3
clone size: .
V gene: TRBV9
D gene: .
CDR3 DNA: TGTGCCAGCAGCCTAAGGTCCGGGGGGCCGGGGGATACGCAGTATTTT
CDR3 protein: CASSLRSGGPGDTQYF

J gene: TRBJ1-5
clone size: .
V gene: TRBV28
D gene: .
CDR3 DNA: TGTGCCAGCAGGGTACAGGCAGATCAGCCCCAGCATTTT
CDR3 protein: CASRVQADQPQHF

J gene: TRBJ2-5
clone size: .
V gene: TRBV13
D gene: TRBD2
CDR3 DNA: TGTGCCAGCAGCTTTGGACTAGCGGGAGACACCCAAGAGACCCAGTACTTC
CDR3 protein: CASSFGLAGDTQETQYF

J gene: TRBJ2-7
clone size: .
V gene: TRBV25-1
D gene: TRBD1
CDR3 DNA: TGTGCCAGCATGGGACAGGGAGGCCCCTACGAGCAGTACTTC
CDR3 protein: CASMGQGGPYEQYF

J gene: TRBJ2-3
clone size: .
V gene: TRBV7-9
D gene: TRBD2
CDR3 DNA: TGTGCCAGCAGACCACCCCCTGGGACTAGCGGCACAGATACGCAGTATTTT
CDR3 protein: CASRPPPGTSGTDTQYF

J gene: TRBJ2-7
clone size: .
V gene: TRBV3-1/TRBV3-2
D gene: .
CDR3 DNA: TGTGCCAGCAGCCAGGTGGGGACTTCCGAGCAGTACTTC
CDR3 protein: CASSQVGTSEQYF

J gene: TRBJ1-1
clone size: .
V gene: TRBV30
D gene: .
CDR3 DNA: TGTGCCGAAGGGGTTATGAACACTGAAGCTTTCTTT
CDR3 protein: CAEGVMNTEAFF

J gene: TRBJ1-3
clone size: .
V gene: TRBV4-1
D gene: TRBD1
CDR3 DNA: TGCGCCAGCAGCCAAGCCCGCCCGACAGGGGGCCCGACTGGAAACACCATATATTTT
CDR3 protein: CASSQARPTGGPTGNTIYF

J gene: TRBJ1-1
clone size: .
V gene: TRBV12-3/TRBV12-4
D gene: TRBD1
CDR3 DNA: TGTGCCAGCAGCCCGGGACAGGGACCAGAAGCTTTCTTT
CDR3 protein: CASSPGQGPEAFF

J gene: TRBJ1-1
clone size: .
V gene: TRBV29-1
D gene: .
CDR3 DNA: TGCAGCGTTGTTGGTCCCAAGAGCTTCACTGAAGCTTTCTTT
CDR3 protein: CSVVGPKSFTEAFF

J gene: TRBJ2-7
clone size: .
V gene: TRBV19
D gene: .
CDR3 DNA: TGTGCCAGTAGTATCTGGGGGCGGTACGAGCAGTACTTC
CDR3 protein: CASSIWGRYEQYF

J gene: TRBJ1-2
clone size: .
V gene: TRBV3-1/TRBV3-2
D gene: .
CDR3 DNA: TGTGCCAGCAGCCGAAAAGGAGGGGACTCAGCTGGCTACACCTTC
CDR3 protein: CASSRKGGDSAGYTF

J gene: TRBJ1-5
clone size: few
V gene: TRBV10-3
D gene: .
CDR3 DNA: TGTGCCATCAGTGAGTCGACGCAGGGGAGTCAGCCCCAGCATTTT
CDR3 protein: CAISESTQGSQPQHF

J gene: TRBJ2-5
clone size: .
V gene: TRBV7-2
D gene: TRBD2
CDR3 DNA: TGTGCCAGCAGCTTAGGGCGGGCGGGGGGCCCTCAAGAGACCCAGTACTTC
CDR3 protein: CASSLGRAGGPQETQYF

J gene: TRBJ1-1
clone size: .
V gene: TRBV12-5
D gene: .
CDR3 DNA: TGTGCTAGTGGTTTGAGTCAGGGGAACACTGAAGCTTTCTTT
CDR3 protein: CASGLSQGNTEAFF

J gene: TRBJ1-3
clone size: .
V gene: TRBV5-6
D gene: TRBD1
CDR3 DNA: TGTGCCAGCAGCATCGGGACAGACTCTGGAAACACCATATATTTT
CDR3 protein: CASSIGTDSGNTIYF

J gene: TRBJ2-1
clone size: .
V gene: TRBV5-6
D gene: TRBD1
CDR3 DNA: TGTGCCAGCAGCTTGGCCGTAGCAGGGGGTCTGAATGAGCAGTTCTTC
CDR3 protein: CASSLAVAGGLNEQFF

J gene: TRBJ1-5
clone size: .
V gene: TRBV7-2
D gene: TRBD1
CDR3 DNA: TGTGCCAGCAGCTTCTCGACAGGGAATCAGCCCCAGCATTTT
CDR3 protein: CASSFSTGNQPQHF

J gene: TRBJ2-3
clone size: .
V gene: TRBV7-6
D gene: TRBD2
CDR3 DNA: TGTGCCAGCAGCTTAGCCCCGACTAGCGGGAGGGCTAGTACAGATACGCAGTATTTT
CDR3 protein: CASSLAPTSGRASTDTQYF

J gene: TRBJ2-3
clone size: .
V gene: TRBV5-4
D gene: TRBD2
CDR3 DNA: TGTGCCAGCAGCTTCCTAGCGGGGGGCCCAGATACGCAGTATTTT
CDR3 protein: CASSFLAGGPDTQYF

J gene: TRBJ1-4
clone size: .
V gene: TRBV18
D gene: .
CDR3 DNA: TGTGCCAGCTCACCTACGGGGGGCGTCGAAAAACTGTTTTTT
CDR3 protein: CASSPTGGVEKLFF

J gene: TRBJ2-1
clone size: .
V gene: TRBV7-6
D gene: TRBD2
CDR3 DNA: TGTGCCAGCAGCCCCAGGACTAGCGGGCTATACAATGAGCAGTTCTTC
CDR3 protein: CASSPRTSGLYNEQFF

J gene: TRBJ1-5
clone size: few
V gene: TRBV5-6
D gene: TRBD1
CDR3 DNA: TGTGCCAGCAGCTCACAGGGGCTTTCCATTCAGCCCCAGCATTTT
CDR3 protein: CASSSQGLSIQPQHF

J gene: TRBJ2-5
clone size: .
V gene: TRBV4-1
D gene: TRBD2
CDR3 DNA: TGCGCCAGCGGGCACGGGATATTGATTAGCGGGAGGGCCCAAGAGACCCAGTACTTC
CDR3 protein: CASGHGILISGRAQETQYF

J gene: TRBJ2-7
clone size: few
V gene: TRBV6-2/TRBV6-3
D gene: .
CDR3 DNA: TGTGCCAGCAGTTACTCTGCCCAGGTCTACGAGCAGTACTTC
CDR3 protein: CASSYSAQVYEQYF

J gene: TRBJ2-7
clone size: .
V gene: TRBV10-1
D gene: .
CDR3 DNA: TGCGCCAGCAGTGAGTCTAGTACCTACGAGCAGTACTTC
CDR3 protein: CASSESSTYEQYF

J gene: TRBJ2-7
clone size: .
V gene: TRBV14
D gene: .
CDR3 DNA: TGTGCCAGCAGCCCCCGGGCGGGGACAGCCAACCGCTACGAGCAGTACTTC
CDR3 protein: CASSPRAGTANRYEQYF

J gene: TRBJ1-1
clone size: .
V gene: TRBV27
D gene: .
CDR3 DNA: TGTGCCAGCAGTTTTTACAGGGAGAACACTGAAGCTTTCTTT
CDR3 protein: CASSFYRENTEAFF

J gene: TRBJ2-7
clone size: .
V gene: TRBV18
D gene: .
CDR3 DNA: TGTGCCAGCTCACCCGGCCTGGGCAACTACGAGCAGTACTTC
CDR3 protein: CASSPGLGNYEQYF

J gene: TRBJ2-7
clone size: .
V gene: TRBV6-1
D gene: .
CDR3 DNA: TGTGCCAGCAGTGATCTCGAATACGAGCTTGAGCAGTACTTC
CDR3 protein: CASSDLEYELEQYF

J gene: TRBJ1-4
clone size: .
V gene: TRBV7-8
D gene: .
CDR3 DNA: TGTGCCAGCAGCCTCCGAACAGGGCGCGAAAAACTGTTTTTT
CDR3 protein: CASSLRTGREKLFF

J gene: TRBJ1-2
clone size: .
V gene: TRBV7-2
D gene: TRBD1
CDR3 DNA: TGTGCCAGCAGCTGGGGACAGGGGGGTTCCTATGGCTACACCTTC
CDR3 protein: CASSWGQGGSYGYTF

J gene: TRBJ1-6
clone size: .
V gene: TRBV2
D gene: .
CDR3 DNA: TGTGCCAGCAGTGAAGGGCAGATTAATTCACCCCTCCACTTT
CDR3 protein: CASSEGQINSPLHF

J gene: TRBJ1-5
clone size: .
V gene: TRBV7-9
D gene: .
CDR3 DNA: TGTGCCAGCAGCTTAGTTGGGCAGCCTTCAGGCAATCAGCCCCAGCATTTT
CDR3 protein: CASSLVGQPSGNQPQHF

J gene: TRBJ2-3
clone size: .
V gene: TRBV5-1
D gene: .
CDR3 DNA: TGCGCCAGCAGCTTGGCCTTTAAAGAGGCAGATACGCAGTATTTT
CDR3 protein: CASSLAFKEADTQYF

J gene: TRBJ2-3
clone size: .
V gene: TRBV30
D gene: .
CDR3 DNA: TGTGCCTGTAAGGACATGAGGATAGGGCAGTATTTT
CDR3 protein: CACKDMRIGQYF

J gene: TRBJ2-2
clone size: .
V gene: TRBV7-6
D gene: TRBD1
CDR3 DNA: TGTGCCAGCAGCAAACCAGGGGGCCTCACCGGGGAGCTGTTTTTT
CDR3 protein: CASSKPGGLTGELFF

J gene: TRBJ2-7
clone size: .
V gene: TRBV27
D gene: .
CDR3 DNA: TGTGCCAGCAGCCTCCAGGCAGGGTCCTACGAGCAGTACTTC
CDR3 protein: CASSLQAGSYEQYF

J gene: TRBJ1-2
clone size: .
V gene: TRBV3-1/TRBV3-2
D gene: .
CDR3 DNA: TGTGCCAGCAGCCAAGGAGACACACCACTTGGGTCCGGCTACACCTTC
CDR3 protein: CASSQGDTPLGSGYTF